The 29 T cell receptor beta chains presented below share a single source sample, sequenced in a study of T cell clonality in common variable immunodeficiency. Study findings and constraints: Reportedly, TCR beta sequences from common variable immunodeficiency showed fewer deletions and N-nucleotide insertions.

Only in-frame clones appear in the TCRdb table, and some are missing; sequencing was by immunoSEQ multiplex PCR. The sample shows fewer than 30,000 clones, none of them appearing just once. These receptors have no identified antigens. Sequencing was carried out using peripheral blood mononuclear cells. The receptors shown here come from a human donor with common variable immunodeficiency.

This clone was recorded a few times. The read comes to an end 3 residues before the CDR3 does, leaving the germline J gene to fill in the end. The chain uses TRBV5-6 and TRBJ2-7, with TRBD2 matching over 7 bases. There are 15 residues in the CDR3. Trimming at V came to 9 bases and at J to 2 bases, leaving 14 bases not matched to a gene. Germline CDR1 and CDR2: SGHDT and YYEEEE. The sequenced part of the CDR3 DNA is TGTGCCAACGATCCTCCGGGACTACCCACCTACGAG. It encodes CANDPPGLPTYE. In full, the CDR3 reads CANDPPGLPTYEQYF.

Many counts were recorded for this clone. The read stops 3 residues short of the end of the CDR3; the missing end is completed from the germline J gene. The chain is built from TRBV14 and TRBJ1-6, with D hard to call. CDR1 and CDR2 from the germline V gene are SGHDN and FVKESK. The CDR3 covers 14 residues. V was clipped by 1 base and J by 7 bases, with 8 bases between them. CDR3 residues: CASSQGVMNSPLHF. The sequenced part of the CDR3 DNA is TGTGCCAGCAGCCAAGGCGTTATGAATTCACCC.

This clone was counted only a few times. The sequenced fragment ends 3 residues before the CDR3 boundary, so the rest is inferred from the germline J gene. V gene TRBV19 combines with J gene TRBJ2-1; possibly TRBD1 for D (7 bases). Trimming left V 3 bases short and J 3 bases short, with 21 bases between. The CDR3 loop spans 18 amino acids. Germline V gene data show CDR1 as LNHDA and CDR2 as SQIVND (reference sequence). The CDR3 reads CASSMRSSGGGLYNEQFF. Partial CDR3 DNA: TGTGCCAGTAGTATGAGATCTTCAGGGGGAGGACTCTACAATGAG.

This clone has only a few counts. The sequenced part of the CDR3 DNA is TGTGCCAGCACCGGCGGGAGCATGGTCGGGGAG. It specifies CASTGGSMVGE. The whole CDR3 sequence reads CASTGGSMVGELFF. This chain uses TRBV2 with TRBJ2-2, with 7 bases lining up with TRBD2. The CDR3 end falls 3 residues outside the read, so it is completed with the germline J gene. The CDR3 is made up of 14 amino acids. V lost 7 bases and J lost 7; bases outside the gene matches: 9. The germline gives CDR1 SNHLY, CDR2 FYNNEI.

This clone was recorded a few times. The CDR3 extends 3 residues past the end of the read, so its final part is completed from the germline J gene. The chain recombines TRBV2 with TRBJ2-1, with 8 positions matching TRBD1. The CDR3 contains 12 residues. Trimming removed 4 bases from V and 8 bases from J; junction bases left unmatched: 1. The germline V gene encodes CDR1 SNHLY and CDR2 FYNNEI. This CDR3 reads CASSAGGDEQFF. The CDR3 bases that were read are TGTGCCAGCAGTGCAGGGGGCGATGAG.

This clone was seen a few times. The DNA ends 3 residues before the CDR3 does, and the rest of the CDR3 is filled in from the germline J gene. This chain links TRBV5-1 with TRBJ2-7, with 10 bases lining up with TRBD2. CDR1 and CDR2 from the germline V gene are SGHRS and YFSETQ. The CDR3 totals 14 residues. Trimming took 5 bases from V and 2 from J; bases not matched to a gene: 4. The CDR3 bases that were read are TGCGCCAGCAGGATTAGCGGGGGGACCTACGAG. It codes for CASRISGGTYE. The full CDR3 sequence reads CASRISGGTYEQYF.

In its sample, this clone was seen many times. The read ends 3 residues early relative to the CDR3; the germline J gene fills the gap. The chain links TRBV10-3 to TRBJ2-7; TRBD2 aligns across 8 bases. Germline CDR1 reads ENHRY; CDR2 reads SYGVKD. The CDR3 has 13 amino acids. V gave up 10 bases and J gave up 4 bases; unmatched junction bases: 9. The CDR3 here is CATLSGRAYEQYF. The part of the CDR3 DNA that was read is TGTGCCACCTTGAGCGGGAGAGCGTACGAG.

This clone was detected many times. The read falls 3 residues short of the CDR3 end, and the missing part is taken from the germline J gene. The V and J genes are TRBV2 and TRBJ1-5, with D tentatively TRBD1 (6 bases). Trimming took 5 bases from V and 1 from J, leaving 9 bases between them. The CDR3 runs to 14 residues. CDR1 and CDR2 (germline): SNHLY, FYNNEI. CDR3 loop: CASSPDRSNQPQHF. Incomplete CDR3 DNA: TGTGCCAGCAGTCCCGACAGGAGCAATCAGCCC. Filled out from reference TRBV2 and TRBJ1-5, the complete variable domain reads EPEVTQTPSHQVTQMGQEVILRCVPISNHLYFYWYRQILGQKVEFLVSFYNNEISEKSEIFDDQFSVERPDGSNFTLKIRSTKLEDSAMYFCASSPDRSNQPQHFGDGTRLSIL.

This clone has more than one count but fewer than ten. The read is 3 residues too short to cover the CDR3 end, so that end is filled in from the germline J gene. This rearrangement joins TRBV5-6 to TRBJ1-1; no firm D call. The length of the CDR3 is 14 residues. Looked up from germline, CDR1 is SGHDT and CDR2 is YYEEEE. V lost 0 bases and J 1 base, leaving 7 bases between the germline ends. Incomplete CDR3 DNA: TGTGCCAGCAGCTTGGTGGGCGCGAACACTGAA. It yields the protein CASSLVGANTE. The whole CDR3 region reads CASSLVGANTEAFF.

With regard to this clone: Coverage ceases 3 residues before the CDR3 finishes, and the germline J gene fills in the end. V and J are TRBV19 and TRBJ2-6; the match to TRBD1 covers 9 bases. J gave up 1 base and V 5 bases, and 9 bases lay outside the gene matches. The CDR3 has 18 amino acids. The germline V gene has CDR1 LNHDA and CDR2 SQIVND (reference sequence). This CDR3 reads CASSARQGGRSGANVLTF. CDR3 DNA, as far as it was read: TGTGCCAGTAGTGCCAGACAGGGGGGGAGGTCTGGGGCCAACGTC. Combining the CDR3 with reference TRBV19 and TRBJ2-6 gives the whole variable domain DGGITQSPKYLFRKEGQNVTLSCEQNLNHDAMYWYRQDPGQGLRLIYYSQIVNDFQKGDIAEGYSVSREKKESFPLTVTSAQKNPTAFYLCASSARQGGRSGANVLTFGAGSRLTVL.

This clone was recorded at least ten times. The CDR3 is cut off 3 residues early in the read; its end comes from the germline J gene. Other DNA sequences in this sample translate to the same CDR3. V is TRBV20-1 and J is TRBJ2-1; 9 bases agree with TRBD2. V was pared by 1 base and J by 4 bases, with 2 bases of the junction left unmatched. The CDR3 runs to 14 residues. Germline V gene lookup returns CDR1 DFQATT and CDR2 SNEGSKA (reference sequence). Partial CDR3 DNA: TGCAGTGCTAGAGGGCTAGCGGGATACAATGAG. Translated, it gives CSARGLAGYNE. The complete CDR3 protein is CSARGLAGYNEQFF.

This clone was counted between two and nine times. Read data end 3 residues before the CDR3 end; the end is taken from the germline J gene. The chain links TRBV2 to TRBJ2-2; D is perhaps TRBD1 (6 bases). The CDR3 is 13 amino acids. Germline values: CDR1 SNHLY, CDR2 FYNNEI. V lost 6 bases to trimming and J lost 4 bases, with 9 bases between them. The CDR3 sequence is CASSWGLTGELFF. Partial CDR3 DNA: TGTGCCAGCAGCTGGGGGCTCACCGGGGAG. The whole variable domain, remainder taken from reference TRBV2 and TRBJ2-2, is EPEVTQTPSHQVTQMGQEVILRCVPISNHLYFYWYRQILGQKVEFLVSFYNNEISEKSEIFDDQFSVERPDGSNFTLKIRSTKLEDSAMYFCASSWGLTGELFFGEGSRLTVL.

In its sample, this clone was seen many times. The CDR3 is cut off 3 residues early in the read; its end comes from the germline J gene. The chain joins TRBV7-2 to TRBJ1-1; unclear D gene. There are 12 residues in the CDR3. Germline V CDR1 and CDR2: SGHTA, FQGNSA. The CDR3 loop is CASSLGLLGAFF. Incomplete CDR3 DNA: TGTGCCAGCAGCTTAGGTTTACTCGGG.

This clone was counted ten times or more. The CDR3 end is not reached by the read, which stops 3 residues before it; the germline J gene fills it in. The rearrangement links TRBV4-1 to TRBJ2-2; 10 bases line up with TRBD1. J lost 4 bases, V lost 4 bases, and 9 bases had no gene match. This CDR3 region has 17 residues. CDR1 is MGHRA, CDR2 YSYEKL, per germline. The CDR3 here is CASSPARGQGGTGELFF. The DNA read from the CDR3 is TGCGCCAGCAGCCCAGCGAGAGGACAGGGGGGCACCGGGGAG.

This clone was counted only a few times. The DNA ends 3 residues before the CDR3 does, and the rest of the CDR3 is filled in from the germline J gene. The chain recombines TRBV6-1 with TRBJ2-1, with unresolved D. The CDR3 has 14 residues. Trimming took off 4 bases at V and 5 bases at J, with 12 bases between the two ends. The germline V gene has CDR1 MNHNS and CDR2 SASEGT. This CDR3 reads CASSAQRANNEQFF. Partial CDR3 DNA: TGTGCCAGCAGTGCACAAAGGGCAAACAATGAG.

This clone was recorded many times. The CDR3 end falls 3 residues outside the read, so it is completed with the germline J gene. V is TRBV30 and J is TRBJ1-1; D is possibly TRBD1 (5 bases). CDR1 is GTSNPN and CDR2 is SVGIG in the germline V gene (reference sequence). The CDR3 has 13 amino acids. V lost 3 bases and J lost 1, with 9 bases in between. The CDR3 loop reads CAWSHTGNTEAFF. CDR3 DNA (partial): TGTGCCTGGAGCCATACAGGGAACACTGAA.

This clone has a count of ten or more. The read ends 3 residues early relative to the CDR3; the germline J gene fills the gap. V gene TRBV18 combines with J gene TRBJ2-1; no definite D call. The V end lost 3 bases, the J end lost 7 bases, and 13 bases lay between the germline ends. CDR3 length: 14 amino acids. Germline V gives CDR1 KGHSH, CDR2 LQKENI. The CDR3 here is CASSPDLVWNEQFF. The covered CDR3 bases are TGTGCCAGCTCACCCGACCTAGTGTGGAATGAG.

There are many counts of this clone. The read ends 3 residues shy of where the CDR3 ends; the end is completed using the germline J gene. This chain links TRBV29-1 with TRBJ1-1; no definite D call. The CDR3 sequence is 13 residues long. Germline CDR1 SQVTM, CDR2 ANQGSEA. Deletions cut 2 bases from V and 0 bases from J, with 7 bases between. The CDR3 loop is CSVERGLNTEAFF. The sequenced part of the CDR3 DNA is TGCAGCGTTGAAAGAGGGCTGAACACTGAA.

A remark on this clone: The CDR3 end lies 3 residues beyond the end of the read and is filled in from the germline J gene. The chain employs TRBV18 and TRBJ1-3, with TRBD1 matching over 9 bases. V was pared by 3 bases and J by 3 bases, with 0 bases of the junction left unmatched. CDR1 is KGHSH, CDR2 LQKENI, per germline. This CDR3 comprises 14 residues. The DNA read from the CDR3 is TGTGCCAGCTCACCGGGACAGGGTGGAAACACC. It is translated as CASSPGQGGNT. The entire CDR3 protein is CASSPGQGGNTIYF.

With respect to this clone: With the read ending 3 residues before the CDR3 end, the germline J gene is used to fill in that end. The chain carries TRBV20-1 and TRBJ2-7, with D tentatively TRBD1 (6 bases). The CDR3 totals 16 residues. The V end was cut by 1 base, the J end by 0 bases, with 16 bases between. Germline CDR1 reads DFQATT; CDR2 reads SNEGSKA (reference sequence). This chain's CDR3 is CSARASGTPSSYEQYF. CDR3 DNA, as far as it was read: TGCAGTGCTAGAGCTTCCGGGACACCGAGCTCCTACGAG.

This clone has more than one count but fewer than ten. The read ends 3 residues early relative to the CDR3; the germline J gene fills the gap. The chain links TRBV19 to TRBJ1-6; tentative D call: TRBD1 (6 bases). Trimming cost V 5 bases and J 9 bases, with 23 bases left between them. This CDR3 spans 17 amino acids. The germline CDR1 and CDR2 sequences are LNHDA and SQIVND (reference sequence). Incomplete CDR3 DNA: TGTGCCAGTAGTCCTCGACAGGAATTGGTTTTTTCTTCACCC. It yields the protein CASSPRQELVFSSP. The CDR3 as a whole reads CASSPRQELVFSSPLHF.

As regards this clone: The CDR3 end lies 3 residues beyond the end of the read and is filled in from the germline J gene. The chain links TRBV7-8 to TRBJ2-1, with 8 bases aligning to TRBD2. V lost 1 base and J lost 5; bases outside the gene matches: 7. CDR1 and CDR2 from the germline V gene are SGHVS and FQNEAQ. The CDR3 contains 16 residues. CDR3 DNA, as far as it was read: TGTGCCAGCAGCTTAGTGGCTAGCGGGTCTCACAATGAG. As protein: CASSLVASGSHNE. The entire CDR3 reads CASSLVASGSHNEQFF.

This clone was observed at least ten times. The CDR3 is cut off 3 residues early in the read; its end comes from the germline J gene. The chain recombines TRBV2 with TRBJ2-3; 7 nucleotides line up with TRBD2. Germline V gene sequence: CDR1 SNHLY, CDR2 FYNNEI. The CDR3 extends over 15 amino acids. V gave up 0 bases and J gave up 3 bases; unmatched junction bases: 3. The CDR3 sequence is CASSEAGGSTDTQYF. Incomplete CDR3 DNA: TGTGCCAGCAGTGAAGCGGGCGGGAGTACAGATACG.

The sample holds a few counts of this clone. The CDR3 sequence: CASNTGGDRVGEKLFF. Incomplete CDR3 DNA: TGTGCCAGCAATACTGGGGGCGACAGGGTTGGGGAAAAA. The chain carries TRBV2 and TRBJ1-4; 7 nucleotides align to TRBD1. Sequencing ends 3 residues short of the CDR3 end; the germline J gene provides the rest. CDR3 length equals 16 residues. Trimming cost V 7 bases and J 8 bases; bases outside gene matches: 16. The germline gives CDR1 SNHLY, CDR2 FYNNEI. Full variable domain (rest looked up from reference TRBV2 and TRBJ1-4): EPEVTQTPSHQVTQMGQEVILRCVPISNHLYFYWYRQILGQKVEFLVSFYNNEISEKSEIFDDQFSVERPDGSNFTLKIRSTKLEDSAMYFCASNTGGDRVGEKLFFGSGTQLSVL.

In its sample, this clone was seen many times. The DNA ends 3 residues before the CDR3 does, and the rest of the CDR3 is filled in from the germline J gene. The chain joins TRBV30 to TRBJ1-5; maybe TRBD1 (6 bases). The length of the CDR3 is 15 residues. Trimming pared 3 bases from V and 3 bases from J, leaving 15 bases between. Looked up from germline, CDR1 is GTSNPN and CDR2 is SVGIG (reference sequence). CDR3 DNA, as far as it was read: TGTGCCTGGAGCGCCGGGACATCGAACAATCAGCCC. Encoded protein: CAWSAGTSNNQP. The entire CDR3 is CAWSAGTSNNQPQHF.

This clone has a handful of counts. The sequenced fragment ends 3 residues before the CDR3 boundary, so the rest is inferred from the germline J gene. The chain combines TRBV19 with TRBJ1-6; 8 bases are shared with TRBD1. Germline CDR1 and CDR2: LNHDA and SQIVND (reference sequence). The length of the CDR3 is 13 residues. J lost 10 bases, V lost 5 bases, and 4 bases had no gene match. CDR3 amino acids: CASSPGGESPLHF. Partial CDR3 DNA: TGTGCCAGTAGTCCAGGGGGCGAATCACCC. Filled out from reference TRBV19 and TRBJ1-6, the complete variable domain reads DGGITQSPKYLFRKEGQNVTLSCEQNLNHDAMYWYRQDPGQGLRLIYYSQIVNDFQKGDIAEGYSVSREKKESFPLTVTSAQKNPTAFYLCASSPGGESPLHFGNGTRLTVT.

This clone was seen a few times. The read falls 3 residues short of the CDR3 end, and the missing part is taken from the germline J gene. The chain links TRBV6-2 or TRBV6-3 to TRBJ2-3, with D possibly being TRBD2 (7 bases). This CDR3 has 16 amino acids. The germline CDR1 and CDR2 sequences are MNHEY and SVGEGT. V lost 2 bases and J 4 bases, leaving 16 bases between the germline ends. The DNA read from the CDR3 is TGTGCCAGCAGTTACGCCCCGGGGGGCGTCTCAGATACG. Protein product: CASSYAPGGVSDT. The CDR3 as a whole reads CASSYAPGGVSDTQYF.

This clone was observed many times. CDR3 sequence: CASSYNRGEKLFF. CDR3 DNA, as far as it was read: TGCGCCAGCAGCTACAACAGAGGCGAAAAA. This chain links TRBV5-1 with TRBJ1-4; D unresolved. The read stops 3 residues short of the end of the CDR3; the missing end is completed from the germline J gene. Per germline, CDR1 SGHRS and CDR2 YFSETQ. The CDR3 consists of 13 residues. V lost 3 bases to trimming and J lost 8 bases, with 11 bases between them.

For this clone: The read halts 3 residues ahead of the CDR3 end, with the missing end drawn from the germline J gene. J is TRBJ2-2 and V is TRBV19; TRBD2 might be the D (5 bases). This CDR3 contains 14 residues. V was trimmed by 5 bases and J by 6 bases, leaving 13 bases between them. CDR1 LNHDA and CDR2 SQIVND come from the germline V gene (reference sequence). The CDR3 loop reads CASSSRASPGELFF. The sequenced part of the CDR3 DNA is TGTGCCAGTAGTTCCCGAGCTAGCCCCGGGGAG.